The source of this TCR beta chain is a study of beta chain features in type 1 diabetes. Overall study findings and caveats: The study found moderately but significantly shorter TCRB CDR3s in all four CD4+ subsets of Type 1 diabetes patients. VDJ junctions in type 1 diabetes patients carried more deletions and fewer insertions. HLA effects on TCRB rearrangement stayed unresolved here.

In the case of this clone: Antigen specificity is unknown.

TCRB transcripts that were expressed got sequenced, as all of the isolated RNA had been reverse transcribed. The average read count of naive, central memory and regulatory T cell samples was about 3.57 million. Sequencing used immunoSEQ multiplex PCR; TCRdb keeps in-frame clones, though not all of them. The sample yields around 260,000 clones, roughly 20% seen once. Sequencing used naive CD4+ T cells from blood. This sequence originates from a woman aged 35 to 49 with type 1 diabetes.

The CDR3 nucleotides read TGCGCCAGCAGCACCCGGACAGGAAGCAATGAGCAGTTCTTC. Amino acid sequence: CASSTRTGSNEQFF. The V gene is TRBV4-3, the J gene TRBJ2-1; 7 bases are a match to TRBD1. V shed 5 bases and J 6 bases; nucleotides not matched to a gene: 7. Germline V gene data show CDR1 as LGHNA and CDR2 as YSLEER. The CDR3 totals 14 residues.